This T cell receptor (beta chain) was profiled in a study of blood T cell repertoires in COVID-19. Study overall: From T cells, B-cell-depleted T cells, or PBMCs came the material, which was cDNA or gDNA.

The sample holds one count of this clone. CDR1 LGHDT and CDR2 YNNKEL come from the germline V gene (reference sequence). The CDR3 runs to 18 residues. Trimming at V came to 0 bases and at J to 0 bases, leaving 9 bases not matched to a gene. Source study methods: Researchers report that nucleated cell counts were estimated from reference gene primer amplification. The protocol was immunoSEQ multiplex PCR, while the TCRdb copy is restricted to in-frame clones and leaves out a portion. V and J calls and clone size are copied from that table; D and trimming were computed from the DNA. The table shows approximately 16,000 clones, with roughly 86% occurring only once.

V gene TRBV3-1 (or the pseudogene TRBV3-2) combines with J gene TRBJ2-7; 9 bases fit TRBD2. The source material was peripheral blood. The sequence came from a man aged 60 to 69 with acute or convalescent COVID-19. The CDR3 loop reads CASSQDDRGSGSSYEQYF. In DNA, the CDR3 is TGTGCCAGCAGCCAAGATGATAGGGGTAGCGGGAGCTCCTACGAGCAGTACTTC.